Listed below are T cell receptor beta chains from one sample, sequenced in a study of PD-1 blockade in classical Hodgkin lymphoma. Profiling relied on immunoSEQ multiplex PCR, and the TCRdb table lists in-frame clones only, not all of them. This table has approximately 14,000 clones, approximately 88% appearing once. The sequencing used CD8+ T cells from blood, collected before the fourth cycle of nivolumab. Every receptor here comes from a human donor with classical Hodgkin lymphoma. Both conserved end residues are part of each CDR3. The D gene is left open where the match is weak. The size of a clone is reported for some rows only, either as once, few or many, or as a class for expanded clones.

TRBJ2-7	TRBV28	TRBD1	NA	CASTNPGQTYEQYF	TGTGCCAGTACAAACCCGGGACAGACCTACGAGCAGTACTTC
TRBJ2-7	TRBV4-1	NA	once	CASSQEAPATYEQYF	TGCGCCAGCAGCCAAGAGGCCCCGGCCACCTACGAGCAGTACTTC
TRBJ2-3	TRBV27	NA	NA	CASSPQGTPSTDTQYF	TGTGCCAGCAGTCCTCAAGGGACACCAAGCACAGATACGCAGTATTTT
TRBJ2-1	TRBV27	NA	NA	CASSVTGFNEQFF	TGTGCCAGCAGTGTTACAGGGTTCAATGAGCAGTTCTTC
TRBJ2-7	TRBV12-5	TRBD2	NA	CAKLWTSGGYEQYF	TGTGCTAAATTATGGACTAGCGGGGGCTACGAGCAGTACTTC
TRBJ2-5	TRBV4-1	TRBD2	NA	CASSQEGSGRYQETQYF	TGCGCCAGCAGCCAAGAAGGTAGCGGGAGGTACCAAGAGACCCAGTACTTC
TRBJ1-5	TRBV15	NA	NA	CATSRGLGSNQPQHF	TGTGCCACCAGCAGGGGTTTGGGTAGCAATCAGCCCCAGCATTTT
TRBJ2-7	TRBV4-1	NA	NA	CASSQVVGPYEQYF	TGCGCCAGCAGCCAAGTTGTGGGCCCCTACGAGCAGTACTTC
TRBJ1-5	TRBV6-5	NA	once	CASSPGGQPQHF	TGTGCCAGCAGCCCCGGGGGACAGCCCCAGCATTTT
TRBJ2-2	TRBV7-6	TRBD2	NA	CASSPIAGGTELFF	TGTGCCAGCAGCCCAATAGCGGGGGGGACGGAGCTGTTTTTT
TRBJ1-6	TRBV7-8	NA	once	CASSPLSGPSYNSPLHF	TGTGCCAGCAGCCCCCTTAGTGGTCCCAGCTATAATTCACCCCTCCACTTT
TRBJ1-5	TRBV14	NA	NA	CASTEMWRTNQPQHF	TGTGCCAGTACGGAGATGTGGCGGACGAATCAGCCCCAGCATTTT
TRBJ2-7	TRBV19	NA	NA	CASSIAGTQTYEQYF	TGTGCCAGTAGTATCGCTGGGACACAAACCTACGAGCAGTACTTC
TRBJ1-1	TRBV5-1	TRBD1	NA	CASSLSGQGTEAFF	TGCGCCAGCAGCTTGTCGGGACAGGGGACTGAAGCTTTCTTT
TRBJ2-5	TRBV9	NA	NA	CASSILGQGQETQYF	TGTGCCAGCAGCATCCTAGGACAAGGGCAAGAGACCCAGTACTTC
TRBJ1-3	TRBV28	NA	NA	CASSLLWTQSSGNTIYF	TGTGCCAGCAGTTTATTGTGGACACAGAGCTCTGGAAACACCATATATTTT
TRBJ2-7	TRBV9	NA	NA	CASSDGGYEQYF	TGTGCCAGCAGCGATGGGGGTTACGAGCAGTACTTC
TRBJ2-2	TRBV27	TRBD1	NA	CASSSGQGSGELFF	TGTGCCAGCAGTTCCGGACAGGGGTCCGGGGAGCTGTTTTTT
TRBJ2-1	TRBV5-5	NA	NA	CASSLDSAEFF	TGTGCCAGCAGTTTAGACAGCGCCGAGTTCTTC
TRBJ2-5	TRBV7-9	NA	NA	CASSYPFEGHETQYF	TGTGCCAGCAGCTACCCATTCGAGGGCCACGAGACCCAGTACTTC
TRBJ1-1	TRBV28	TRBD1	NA	CASSLTGEGTEAFF	TGTGCCAGCAGTTTAACAGGGGAAGGGACTGAAGCTTTCTTT
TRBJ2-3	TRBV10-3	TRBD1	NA	CAISEPGQSTDTQYF	TGTGCCATCAGTGAGCCGGGACAGAGCACAGATACGCAGTATTTT
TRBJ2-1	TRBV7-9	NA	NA	CASSFGGSRNEQFF	TGTGCCAGCAGCTTCGGGGGTTCCCGGAATGAGCAGTTCTTC
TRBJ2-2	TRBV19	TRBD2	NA	CASSPGLGLPGELFF	TGTGCCAGTAGCCCCGGACTAGGCCTCCCCGGGGAGCTGTTTTTT
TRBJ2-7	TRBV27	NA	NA	CASMAGGYEQYF	TGTGCCAGCATGGCAGGGGGGTACGAGCAGTACTTC
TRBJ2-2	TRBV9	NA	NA	CASSVWTDPTGELFF	TGTGCCAGCAGCGTATGGACAGACCCCACCGGGGAGCTGTTTTTT
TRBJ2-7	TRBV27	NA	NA	CASGMAGSYEQYF	TGTGCCAGCGGTATGGCAGGGTCCTACGAGCAGTACTTC
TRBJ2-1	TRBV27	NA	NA	CASSLSLAPYNEQFF	TGTGCCAGCAGTTTAAGTCTAGCGCCCTACAATGAGCAGTTCTTC